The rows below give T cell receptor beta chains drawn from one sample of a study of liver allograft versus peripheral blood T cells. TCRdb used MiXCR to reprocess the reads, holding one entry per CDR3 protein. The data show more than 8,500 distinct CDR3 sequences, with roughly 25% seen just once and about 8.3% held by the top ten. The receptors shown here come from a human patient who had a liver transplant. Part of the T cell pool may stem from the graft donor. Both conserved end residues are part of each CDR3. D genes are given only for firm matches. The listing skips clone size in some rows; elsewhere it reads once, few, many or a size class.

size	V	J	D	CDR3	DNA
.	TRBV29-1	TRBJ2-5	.	CSGETGAKETQYF	TGCAGCGGCGAGACGGGGGCAAAAGAGACCCAGTACTTC
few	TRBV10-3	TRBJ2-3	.	CAIRSGGTDTQYF	TGTGCCATCAGGAGCGGAGGCACAGATACGCAGTATTTT
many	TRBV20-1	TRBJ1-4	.	CSVESSGRGGGEKLFF	TGCAGTGTAGAGAGTAGCGGAAGGGGGGGCGGTGAAAAACTGTTTTTT
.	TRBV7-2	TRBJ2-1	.	CASSLAAFGLADEQFF	TGTGCCAGCAGCTTAGCAGCGTTCGGGCTAGCCGATGAGCAGTTCTTC
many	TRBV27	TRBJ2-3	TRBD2	CASSFFGGVGDTQYF	TGTGCCAGCAGTTTTTTTGGGGGGGTTGGCGATACGCAGTATTTT
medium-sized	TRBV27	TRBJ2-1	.	CASSRRDRSSYNEQFF	TGTGCCAGCAGTCGTCGGGACCGGAGCTCCTACAATGAGCAGTTCTTC
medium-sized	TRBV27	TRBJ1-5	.	CASSRTWWDTSNQPQHF	TGTGCCAGCAGCCGCACTTGGTGGGACACAAGCAATCAGCCCCAGCATTTT
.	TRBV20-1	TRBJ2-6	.	CSARGAYSGANVLTF	TGCAGTGCTAGGGGGGCCTACTCTGGGGCCAACGTCCTGACTTTC
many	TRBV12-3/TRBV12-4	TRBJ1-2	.	CASSLTGSDGYTF	TGTGCCAGCAGTTTAACAGGAAGTGATGGCTACACCTTC
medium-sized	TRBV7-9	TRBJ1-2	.	CASSLAGGQRGYTF	TGTGCCAGCAGCTTAGCCGGGGGGCAGCGGGGCTACACCTTC
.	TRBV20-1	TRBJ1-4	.	CSAKGDTYEKLFF	TGCAGTGCTAAAGGGGACACCTATGAAAAACTGTTTTTT
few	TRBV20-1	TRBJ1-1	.	CSARDPGDQNTEAFF	TGCAGTGCTAGAGATCCCGGAGACCAGAACACTGAAGCTTTCTTT
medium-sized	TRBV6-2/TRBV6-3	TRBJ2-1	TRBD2	CASRPAGGGYNEQFF	TGTGCCAGCAGACCGGCCGGGGGGGGTTACAATGAGCAGTTCTTC
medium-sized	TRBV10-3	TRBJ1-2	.	CAISSQGIGYTF	TGTGCCATCAGCTCCCAGGGTATTGGCTACACCTTC
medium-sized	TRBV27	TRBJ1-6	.	CASSLWAPERSNSPLHF	TGTGCCAGCAGTTTATGGGCCCCGGAAAGAAGTAATTCACCCCTCCACTTT
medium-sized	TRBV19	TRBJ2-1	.	CASSILPEPGLGPDNEQFF	TGTGCCAGTAGTATCCTCCCCGAGCCGGGACTGGGACCTGACAATGAGCAGTTCTTC
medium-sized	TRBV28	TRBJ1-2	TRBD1	CASRYPPGQATKGYTF	TGTGCCAGCAGGTATCCCCCGGGACAGGCCACTAAGGGCTACACCTTC
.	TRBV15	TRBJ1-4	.	CATSGIYRDGNEKLFF	TGTGCCACCAGCGGGATCTACAGGGACGGTAATGAAAAACTGTTTTTT